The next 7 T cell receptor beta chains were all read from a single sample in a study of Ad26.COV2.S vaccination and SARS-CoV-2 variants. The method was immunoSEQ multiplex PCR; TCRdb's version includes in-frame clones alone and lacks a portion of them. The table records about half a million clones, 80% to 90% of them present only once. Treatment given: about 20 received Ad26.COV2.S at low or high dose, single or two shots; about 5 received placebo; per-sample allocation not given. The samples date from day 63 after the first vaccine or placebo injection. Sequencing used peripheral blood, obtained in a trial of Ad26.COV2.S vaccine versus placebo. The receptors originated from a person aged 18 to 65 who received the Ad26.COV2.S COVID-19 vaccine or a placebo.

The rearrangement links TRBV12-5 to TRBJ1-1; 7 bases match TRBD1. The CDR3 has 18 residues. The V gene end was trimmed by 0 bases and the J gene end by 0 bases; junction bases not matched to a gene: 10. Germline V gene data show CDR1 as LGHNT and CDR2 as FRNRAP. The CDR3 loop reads CASGLVLGRGELNTEAFF. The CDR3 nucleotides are TGTGCTAGTGGTTTGGTACTGGGCAGGGGGGAATTGAACACTGAAGCTTTCTTT.

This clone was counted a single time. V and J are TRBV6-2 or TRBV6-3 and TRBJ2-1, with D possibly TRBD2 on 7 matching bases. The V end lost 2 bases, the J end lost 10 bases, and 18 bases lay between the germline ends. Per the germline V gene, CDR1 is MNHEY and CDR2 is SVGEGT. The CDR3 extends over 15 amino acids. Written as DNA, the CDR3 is TGTGCCAGCAGTTACGGGGGGGGGCTTCGCATCGAGCAGTTCTTC. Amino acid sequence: CASSYGGGLRIEQFF.

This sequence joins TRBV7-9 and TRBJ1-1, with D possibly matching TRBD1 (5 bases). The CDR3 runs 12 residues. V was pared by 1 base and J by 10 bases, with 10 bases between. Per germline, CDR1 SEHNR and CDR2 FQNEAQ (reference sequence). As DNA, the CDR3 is TGTGCCAGCAGCTTAGTTCAGGGAGGAGCTTTCTTT. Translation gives CASSLVQGGAFF.

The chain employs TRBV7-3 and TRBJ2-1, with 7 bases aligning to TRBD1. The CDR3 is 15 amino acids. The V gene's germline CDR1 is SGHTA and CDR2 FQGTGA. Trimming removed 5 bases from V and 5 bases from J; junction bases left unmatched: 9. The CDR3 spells CASSVDGTVNNEQFF. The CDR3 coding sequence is TGTGCCAGCAGCGTAGACGGGACAGTTAACAATGAGCAGTTCTTC. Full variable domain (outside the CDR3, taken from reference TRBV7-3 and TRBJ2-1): GAGVSQTPSNKVTEKGKYVELRCDPISGHTALYWYRQSLGQGPEFLIYFQGTGAADDSGLPNDRFFAVRPEGSVSTLKIQRTERGDSAVYLCASSVDGTVNNEQFFGPGTRLTVL.

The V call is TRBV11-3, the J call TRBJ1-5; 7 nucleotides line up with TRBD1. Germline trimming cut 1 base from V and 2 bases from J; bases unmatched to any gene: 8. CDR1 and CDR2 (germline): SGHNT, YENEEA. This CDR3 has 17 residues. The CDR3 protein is CASSLGRQGRCNQPQHF. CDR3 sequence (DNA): TGTGCCAGCAGCTTAGGGCGACAGGGTAGGTGCAATCAGCCCCAGCATTTT.

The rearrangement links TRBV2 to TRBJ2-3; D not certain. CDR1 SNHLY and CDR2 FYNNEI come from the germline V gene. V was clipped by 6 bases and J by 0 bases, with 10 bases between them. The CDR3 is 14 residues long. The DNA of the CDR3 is TGTGCCAGCAGCTTATACACTAGCACAGATACGCAGTATTTT. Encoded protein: CASSLYTSTDTQYF.

CDR3 nucleotides: TGTGCCTGGAGCCTCCCGGGACAGGGGATTGAAAAACTGTTTTTT. It is translated as CAWSLPGQGIEKLFF. This chain links TRBV30 with TRBJ1-4; 10 nucleotides agree with TRBD1. Trimming removed 3 bases from V and 7 bases from J; junction bases left unmatched: 8. This CDR3 is 15 amino acids long. CDR1 GTSNPN and CDR2 SVGIG come from the germline V gene (reference sequence). Variable domain in full (rest from reference TRBV30 and TRBJ1-4): SQTIHQWPATLVQPVGSPLSLECTVEGTSNPNLYWYRQAAGRGLQLLFYSVGIGQISSEVPQNLSASRPQDRQFILSSKKLLLSDSGFYLCAWSLPGQGIEKLFFGSGTQLSVL.